The clone carrying this T cell receptor (beta chain) was counted a few times. This sample was included in a study of blood T cell repertoires in COVID-19. Study details: Samples representing acute and convalescent COVID-19 were sourced from the United States, Italy and Spain.

This CDR3 spans 18 amino acids. V was trimmed by 0 bases and J by 4 bases, leaving 19 bases between them. Looked up from germline, CDR1 is LNHNV and CDR2 is YYDKDF (reference sequence). In the original processing: Nucleated cell number was recorded as an estimate derived from reference gene primer amplification. TCRdb's table, derived via immunoSEQ multiplex PCR, lists solely in-frame clones and lacks some. The V and J calls and clone size were taken over from that table, and D and trimming were inferred from the DNA. The sample yields around 100,000 clones, around 90% seen once. This chain uses TRBV15 with TRBJ1-5; a weak D match, TRBD1 (5 bases). This receptor was obtained from an elderly woman with acute or convalescent COVID-19. The specimen sequenced was peripheral blood. This CDR3 reads CATSRDRSPDSYNQPQHF. The CDR3 nucleotides are TGTGCCACCAGCAGAGATAGGTCCCCCGACAGCTATAATCAGCCCCAGCATTTT.